This paragraph reports one T cell receptor beta chain. Its target is unknown. This sample is drawn from a study of graft-versus-host responses after intestinal transplantation. About the research overall: Transplants were multivisceral, liver-intestinal, or isolated intestinal. Overall study findings and caveats: With peak circulating GvH clone levels came an association with early post-transplant HvG declines. Recipient-marrow GvH clones were detected, some having first appeared in ileum or blood.

Germline trimming cut 5 bases from V and 8 bases from J; bases unmatched to any gene: 18. Looked up from germline, CDR1 is SGHRS and CDR2 is YFSETQ. The CDR3 runs 17 residues. Clones were read by immunoSEQ multiplex PCR, and TCRdb kept only the in-frame ones, dropping some. The data show under 50,000 clones, 90% to 95% seen once. J is TRBJ1-4 and V is TRBV5-1; TRBD1 aligns across 7 bases. The TCR sequence derives from a human patient who received an intestinal transplant, so some T cells may come from the graft donor. The source was PBMCs, collected less than 750 days after intestinal transplantation. The CDR3 loop reads CASSVDRDSWDREKLFF. As DNA, the CDR3 is TGCGCCAGCAGTGTCGACAGGGATTCCTGGGATCGGGAAAAACTGTTTTTT. The full variable domain, with the rest looked up from reference TRBV5-1 and TRBJ1-4, is KAGVTQTPRYLIKTRGQQVTLSCSPISGHRSVSWYQQTPGQGLQFLFEYFSETQRNKGNFPGRFSGRQFSNSRSEMNVSTLELGDSALYLCASSVDRDSWDREKLFFGSGTQLSVL.